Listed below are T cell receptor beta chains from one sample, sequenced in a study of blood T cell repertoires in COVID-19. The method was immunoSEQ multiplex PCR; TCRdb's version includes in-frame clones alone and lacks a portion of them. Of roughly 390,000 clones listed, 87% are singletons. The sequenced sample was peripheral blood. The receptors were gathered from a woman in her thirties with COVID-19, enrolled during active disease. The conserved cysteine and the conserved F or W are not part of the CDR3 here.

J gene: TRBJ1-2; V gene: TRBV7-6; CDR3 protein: ASSYLPGGRDGYT
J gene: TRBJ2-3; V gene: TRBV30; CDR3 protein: AYKPDFSPDTQY
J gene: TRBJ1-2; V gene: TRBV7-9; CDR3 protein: ASSLTEGAQYGYT
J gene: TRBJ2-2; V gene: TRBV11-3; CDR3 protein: ASSFTSGRVGGELF
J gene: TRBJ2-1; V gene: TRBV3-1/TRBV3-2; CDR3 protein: ASSRSSGSYNEQF
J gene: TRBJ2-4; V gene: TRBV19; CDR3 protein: ASSFLTSGRKEGPKNIQY
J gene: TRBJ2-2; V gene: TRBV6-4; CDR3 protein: ASSPRQGTGELF
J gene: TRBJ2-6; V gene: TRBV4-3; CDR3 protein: ASSQVQGAGANVLT
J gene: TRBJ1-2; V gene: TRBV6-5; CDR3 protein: ASWGPGTGVVGYT
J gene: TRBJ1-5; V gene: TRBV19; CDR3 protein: ASSIGTGGRQPQH
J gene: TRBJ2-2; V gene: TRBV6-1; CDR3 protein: ASSDLGAGELF
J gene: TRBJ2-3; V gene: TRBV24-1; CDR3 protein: ATSDDRADTQY
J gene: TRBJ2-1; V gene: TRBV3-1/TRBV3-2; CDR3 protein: ASSQDRLAGVDEQF
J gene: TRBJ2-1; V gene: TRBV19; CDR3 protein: ASSMGDRPF
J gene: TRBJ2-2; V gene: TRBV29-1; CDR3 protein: SVVTGGSGELF
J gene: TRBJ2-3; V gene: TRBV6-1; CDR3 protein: ASSEWLAGGGDTQY
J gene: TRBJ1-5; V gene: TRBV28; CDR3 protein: ASSLLPRGGSQPQH
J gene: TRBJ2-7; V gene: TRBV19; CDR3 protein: ASSIGGLAAYEQY
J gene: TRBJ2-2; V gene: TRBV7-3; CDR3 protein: ASSRPGLAGVGTGELF
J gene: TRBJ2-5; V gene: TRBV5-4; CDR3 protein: ASSLAGVETQY
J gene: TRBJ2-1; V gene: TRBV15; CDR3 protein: ATSRSGDYNEQF
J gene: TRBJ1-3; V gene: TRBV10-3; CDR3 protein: AIGGTGGSGNTIY
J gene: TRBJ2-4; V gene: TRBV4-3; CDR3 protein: ASSQDRSLAGADIQY
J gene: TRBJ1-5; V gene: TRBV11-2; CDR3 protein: ASSLTGGNQPQH
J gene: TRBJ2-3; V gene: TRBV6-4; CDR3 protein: ASSGSGRASDTQY
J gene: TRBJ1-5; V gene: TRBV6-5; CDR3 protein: ASSRDRVNQPQH
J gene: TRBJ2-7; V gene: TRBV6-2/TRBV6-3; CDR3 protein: ASSYQGRSYEQY
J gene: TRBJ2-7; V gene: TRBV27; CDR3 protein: ASSPELAGTYEQY
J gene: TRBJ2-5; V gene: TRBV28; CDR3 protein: ASSNLQGRETQY
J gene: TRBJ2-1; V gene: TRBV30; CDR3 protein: AWSRAGANEQF
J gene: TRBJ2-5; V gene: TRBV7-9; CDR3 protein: ASSLGSKSETQY
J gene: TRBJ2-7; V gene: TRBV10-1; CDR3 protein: ASSDGAGGPYEQY
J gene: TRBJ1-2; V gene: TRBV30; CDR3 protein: AWSVGTGGPYGYT
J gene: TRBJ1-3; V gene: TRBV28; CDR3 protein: ASSPTVSGNTIY
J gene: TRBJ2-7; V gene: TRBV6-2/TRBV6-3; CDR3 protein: ASSPGGRNYEQY
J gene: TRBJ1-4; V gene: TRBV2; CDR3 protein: ASRRLITNEKLF
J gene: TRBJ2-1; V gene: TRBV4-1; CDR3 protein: ASSQDSFSSYNEQF
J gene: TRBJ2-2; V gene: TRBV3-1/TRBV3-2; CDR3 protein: ASSQGPPGGELF
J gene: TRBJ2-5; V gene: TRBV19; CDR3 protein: ASSPGASGSGETQY
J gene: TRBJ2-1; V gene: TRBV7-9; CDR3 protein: ASSPTSGRESYNEQF
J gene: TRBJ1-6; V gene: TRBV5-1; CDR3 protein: ASRLRQGESPLH
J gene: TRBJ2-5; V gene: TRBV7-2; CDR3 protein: ASSLDRTSVVLGTQY
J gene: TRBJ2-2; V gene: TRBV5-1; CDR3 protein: ASSSGGRATGELF
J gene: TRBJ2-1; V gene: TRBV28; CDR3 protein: ASSFSGIYNEQF
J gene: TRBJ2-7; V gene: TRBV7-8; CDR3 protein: ASSLADRAAYEQY
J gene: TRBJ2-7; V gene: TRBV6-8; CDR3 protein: ASSWTGEPVHEQY
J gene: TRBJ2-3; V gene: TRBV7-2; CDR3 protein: ASSLQNTDTQY
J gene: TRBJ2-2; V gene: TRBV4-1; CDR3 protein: ASSQERGSGGELF
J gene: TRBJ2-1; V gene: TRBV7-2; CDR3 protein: ASSLVAGAYNEQF
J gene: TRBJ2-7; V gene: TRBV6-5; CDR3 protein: ASSSVSYEQY
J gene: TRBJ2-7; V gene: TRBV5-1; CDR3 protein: ASSSLSYEQY